This TCR beta chain was captured by sequencing in a study of patients and donors after allogeneic stem cell transplantation. Germline V gives CDR1 GTSNPN, CDR2 SVGIG (reference sequence). V lost 2 bases and J 6 bases, leaving 8 bases between the germline ends. This CDR3 has 11 residues. TCRdb analysed the RT-PCR reads with MiXCR anew, one entry per CDR3 protein. The sample lists around 200,000 distinct CDR3 sequences; 38% were seen once. The sequenced material came from blood, either unsorted or a sorted T cell fraction (not recorded which). The chain joins TRBV30 to TRBJ2-7; the D gene is possibly TRBD2 (5 bases). The TCR originated in a human donor who was either an allogeneic HSCT recipient or a stem cell or donor lymphocyte infusion donor (not recorded which). It is not recorded whose cells these are; they may come from a transplant donor. CDR3: CAWSLGSEQYF. The CDR3 DNA sequence: TGTGCCTGGAGTTTAGGGAGCGAGCAGTACTTC.